The 14 T cell receptor beta chains listed next were all sequenced from one sample in a study of early T cells in non-severe SARS-CoV-2 infection. TCRdb processed the 5' RACE reads anew with MiXCR; each CDR3 protein has one entry. The table records some 55,000 distinct CDR3 sequences, more than 10% of them present only once. This sample comprised whole blood, obtained at baseline. The source is an adult who was a healthcare worker with PCR-confirmed SARS-CoV-2 infection or an uninfected control (not recorded which).

This clonotype was counted many times. This chain connects TRBV11-2 to TRBJ1-1; 10 nucleotides line up with TRBD1. The CDR3 is 14 amino acids. CDR1 and CDR2 from the germline V gene are SGHAT and FQNNGV. V gave up 5 bases and J gave up 4 bases; unmatched junction bases: 4. CDR3 sequence: CASSPRTGGTEAFF. The DNA for the CDR3 is TGTGCCAGCAGCCCCCGGACAGGGGGCACTGAAGCTTTCTTT.

In this sample, this clonotype turned up many times. This chain links TRBV19 with TRBJ2-4; 13 bases agree with TRBD2. The CDR3 is 19 amino acids. Germline V gene lookup returns CDR1 LNHDA and CDR2 SQIVND (reference sequence). V lost 6 bases, J lost 0 bases, and 11 bases stayed unmatched. In DNA, the CDR3 is TGTGCCAGTAGGCCTCCCCGGACTAGCGGGGGACTAGCCAAAAACATTCAGTACTTC. This encodes CASRPPRTSGGLAKNIQYF. The whole variable domain, filled in from reference TRBV19 and TRBJ2-4, reads DGGITQSPKYLFRKEGQNVTLSCEQNLNHDAMYWYRQDPGQGLRLIYYSQIVNDFQKGDIAEGYSVSREKKESFPLTVTSAQKNPTAFYLCASRPPRTSGGLAKNIQYFGAGTRLSVL.

This clonotype turned up a few times. The CDR3 here is CASSFTSGSSYNEQFF. CDR3 bases: TGTGCCAGCAGCTTTACTAGCGGGAGTTCCTACAATGAGCAGTTCTTC. V gene TRBV11-2 combines with J gene TRBJ2-1, with 11 nucleotides matching TRBD2. Trimming cost V 3 bases and J 1 base; bases outside gene matches: 2. The CDR3 covers 16 residues. CDR1 and CDR2 from the germline V gene are SGHAT and FQNNGV.

The CDR3 region is CSVDRGHTGELFF. The CDR3 DNA reads TGCAGCGTTGACAGGGGGCACACCGGGGAGCTGTTTTTT. The gene calls are TRBV29-1 and TRBJ2-2, with 8 bases that match TRBD1. With V trimmed by 3 bases and J by 3 bases, 0 bases remained unmatched. The CDR3 extends over 13 amino acids. The germline V gene encodes CDR1 SQVTM and CDR2 ANQGSEA.

This clonotype showed up just a few times. The chain joins TRBV29-1 to TRBJ2-1; D is unclear. Looked up from germline, CDR1 is SQVTM and CDR2 is ANQGSEA. V shed 3 bases and J shed 2 bases, with 8 bases lying between them. The CDR3 extends over 13 amino acids. CDR3 protein: CSVDPVTYNEQFF. The CDR3 region has the DNA TGCAGCGTTGACCCCGTGACCTACAATGAGCAGTTCTTC.

This clonotype was recorded many times. The V call is TRBV7-2, the J call TRBJ1-5; 7 bases match TRBD1. The J segment lost 1 base and the V segment lost 5 bases, leaving 5 bases of the junction unmatched. Per the germline V gene, CDR1 is SGHTA and CDR2 is FQGNSA. The CDR3 length is 15 residues. The CDR3 spells CASSPGQVSNQPQHF. For the CDR3, the DNA is TGTGCCAGCAGCCCTGGACAGGTCAGCAATCAGCCCCAGCATTTT.

The J gene is TRBJ2-3, the V gene TRBV24-1; 9 positions agree with TRBD1. Germline CDR1 KGHDR, CDR2 SFDVKD. V gave up 4 bases and J gave up 4 bases; unmatched junction bases: 8. CDR3 length: 16 amino acids. The CDR3 loop is CATSEPGQGGSDTQYF. Here the CDR3 DNA reads TGTGCCACCAGTGAGCCGGGACAGGGAGGATCAGATACGCAGTATTTT.

Many counts were recorded for this clonotype. The CDR3 DNA sequence: TGTGCCACCAGTGACCCCACCCGACTAGCGGGAGAACACAATGAGCAGTTCTTC. This sequence encodes CATSDPTRLAGEHNEQFF. The chain has TRBV24-1 and TRBJ2-1, with 12 bases aligning to TRBD2. J was trimmed by 5 bases and V by 4 bases; bases with no gene match: 11. Germline assignment: CDR1 KGHDR and CDR2 SFDVKD. The CDR3 covers 18 residues.

Turning to this clonotype: An end of the junction differs from the germline gene, which may be a read error. The chain employs TRBV12-3 or TRBV12-4 and TRBJ2-7; D is perhaps TRBD1 or TRBD2 (5 bases each). This CDR3 is 12 amino acids long. The CDR3: CASSLGRGAPNF. The CDR3 nucleotides read TGTGCCAGCAGTTTAGGGAGAGGGGCCCCCAACTTC.

This clonotype has more than one count but fewer than ten. CDR3 in amino acids: CASSRLLTSRIETQYF. DNA for the CDR3: TGTGCCAGCAGTAGGCTCCTGACTAGTCGTATCGAGACCCAGTACTTC. The gene calls are TRBV12-3 or TRBV12-4 and TRBJ2-5, with D possibly TRBD2 on 6 matching bases. This CDR3 comprises 16 residues. V shed 5 bases and J shed 5 bases, with 21 bases lying between them.

The chain recombines TRBV19 with TRBJ2-4; maybe TRBD2 (6 bases). V lost 3 bases and J 2 bases, leaving 8 bases between the germline ends. The germline gives CDR1 LNHDA, CDR2 SQIVND (reference sequence). The CDR3 extends over 14 amino acids. CDR3 nucleotide sequence: TGTGCCAGTAGTATGGCGGGAACCAAAAACATTCAGTACTTC. It encodes CASSMAGTKNIQYF.

The J gene is TRBJ2-3, the V gene TRBV13; D possibly corresponds to TRBD2 (6 bases). V lost 5 bases and J lost 5, with 14 bases in between. CDR3 length equals 14 residues. Germline V CDR1 and CDR2: PRHDT, FYEKMQ (reference sequence). The CDR3 sequence: CASSPSPGEDTQYF. CDR3 in DNA: TGTGCCAGCAGCCCCAGTCCGGGAGAAGATACGCAGTATTTT.

The rearrangement uses TRBV19 and TRBJ1-5, with a weak D call TRBD1 (6 bases). The CDR3 runs 16 residues. CDR1 and CDR2 from the germline V gene are LNHDA and SQIVND (reference sequence). V was trimmed by 7 bases and J by 0 bases, leaving 16 bases between them. The DNA of the CDR3 is TGTGCCAGTAATGCTCGGACAGCAAATAGCAATCAGCCCCAGCATTTT. As protein: CASNARTANSNQPQHF.

This clonotype appeared a few times. V usage is TRBV20-1 and J usage is TRBJ2-1, with D perhaps given as TRBD1 or TRBD2 (5 bases each). Looked up from germline, CDR1 is DFQATT and CDR2 is SNEGSKA (reference sequence). The V and J ends lost 7 bases and 8 bases respectively, with 27 bases between them. This CDR3 has 16 residues. CDR3 sequence reads: CSVTTSTGPVMYEQFF. The CDR3 DNA reads as TGCAGTGTCACGACCTCAACGGGACCGGTGATGTATGAGCAGTTCTTC.